The following is a T cell receptor beta chain sequence with its context. Its antigen is still unknown. The record originates from a study of OX40 agonist ivuxolimab in advanced cancers. Study-wide background: Ivuxolimab is an agonistic anti-OX40 (CD134) antibody, and patients were treated with it. Each patient was given ivuxolimab into a vein every 2 weeks, at 0.01 to 10 mg/kg.

Sequencing used immunoSEQ multiplex PCR; TCRdb keeps in-frame clones, though not all of them. In the table there are 30,000 to 35,000 clones, 60% to 85% of which are singletons. Study findings and constraints: Partial responders treated at 0.1-3.0 mg/kg exhibited clonal expansion among the lowest measured. Expanded clones belonging to CD8+ T cells outnumbered, on average, those of CD4+.

Germline values: CDR1 SGHNT, CDR2 YYREEE (reference sequence). The CDR3 is 17 residues long. The V end was cut by 4 bases, the J end by 4 bases, with 24 bases between. The TCR was taken from an adult with an advanced solid tumor such as melanoma, head and neck, liver or kidney cancer. The genes are TRBV5-4 and TRBJ2-7, with a tentative D call TRBD2 (5 bases). Source: CD4+ or CD8+ T cells sorted from blood, taken in a trial of the OX40 agonist ivuxolimab. In nucleotides, the CDR3 is TGTGCCAGCAGCCCTGAGGGTCGTAACAGCGGTTCGTACGAGCAGTACTTC. Translation: CASSPEGRNSGSYEQYF.